This record covers a single T cell receptor (beta chain). Only in-frame clones appear in the TCRdb table, and some are missing; sequencing was by immunoSEQ multiplex PCR. The table includes approximately 38,000 clones, more than 75% detected once. The source of the sample is a study of OX40 agonist ivuxolimab in advanced cancers. The sample here was CD4+ or CD8+ T cells sorted from blood, taken in a trial of the OX40 agonist ivuxolimab. This receptor was taken from an adult with an advanced solid tumor such as melanoma, head and neck, liver or kidney cancer.

CDR3 coding DNA: TGCGCCAGCAGCCCCGATACGGACAGAATTGAAAAACTGTTTTTT. Protein product: CASSPDTDRIEKLFF. The V and J genes are TRBV5-1 and TRBJ1-4; D might be TRBD1 (6 bases). The CDR3 consists of 15 residues. Germline V CDR1 and CDR2: SGHRS, YFSETQ. The V and J ends lost 4 bases and 7 bases respectively, with 17 bases between them. Complete variable domain (other parts from reference TRBV5-1 and TRBJ1-4): KAGVTQTPRYLIKTRGQQVTLSCSPISGHRSVSWYQQTPGQGLQFLFEYFSETQRNKGNFPGRFSGRQFSNSRSEMNVSTLELGDSALYLCASSPDTDRIEKLFFGSGTQLSVL.